The clone carrying this T cell receptor beta chain showed up just a few times. Its antigen is currently unknown. Time point indicated: patch test 1, 2 weeks after DPC sensitization. Sample treatment: therapeutic diphenylcyclopropenone sensitization with weekly scalp DPC. TCRdb independently ran MiXCR on the RACE reads; one entry per CDR3 protein. The sample yields about 380,000 distinct CDR3 sequences, more than 4.5% seen once. V was cut by 3 bases and J by 3 bases, with 9 bases left in between. CDR3 length: 13 amino acids. Germline-derived CDR1 and CDR2 are MDHEN and SYDVKM. This sample is drawn from a study of human T cells and chemical hapten exposure. Study results and limitations: Expanded TCRs showed more large CDR3 clusters than pre-sensitization or healthy control sets.

The input for sequencing was whole blood, taken in connection with sensitization to the hapten diphenylcyclopropenone (DPC). The chain has TRBV28 and TRBJ2-7; possible D gene TRBD2, 6 bases. This receptor was taken from a woman aged 50 to 60 with alopecia areata. Some clones in this sample may be carry-over from other donors' samples. The CDR3 sequence is CASSFLGGYEQYF. The CDR3 DNA sequence: TGTGCCAGCAGTTTTTTGGGGGGCTACGAGCAGTACTTC. Together with reference TRBV28 and TRBJ2-7, the CDR3 gives the full variable domain: DVKVTQSSRYLVKRTGEKVFLECVQDMDHENMFWYRQDPGLGLRLIYFSYDVKMKEKGDIPEGYSVSREKKERFSLILESASTNQTSMYLCASSFLGGYEQYFGPGTRLTVT.